These 31 T cell receptor beta chains were sequenced from one sample in a study of CD8 T cells in ankylosing spondylitis. Notes on the study in general: The study identified a TCR beta motif of several highly homologous variants that appeared characteristic of ankylosing spondylitis blood.

Antigens for these TCRs are unknown. Using its own MiXCR run on the 5' RACE reads, TCRdb lists one record per CDR3 protein. Of 700,000 to 850,000 distinct CDR3 sequences listed, about 12% are singletons. Sequences were obtained from blood, either unsorted or a sorted T cell fraction (not recorded which). All receptors derive from a male donor with ankylosing spondylitis.

The chain is built from TRBV2 and TRBJ1-2; 7 bases are a match to TRBD1. Unmatched junction bases numbered 12, after V lost 5 bases and J lost 3 bases. The CDR3 loop spans 16 amino acids. CDR1 is SNHLY, CDR2 FYNNEI, per germline. CDR3 protein: CASSYRIPRGDYGYTF. The CDR3, as DNA: TGTGCCAGCAGTTATCGTATTCCCAGGGGGGACTATGGCTACACCTTC.

In this sample, this clonotype turned up many times. The chain couples TRBV12-3 or TRBV12-4 to TRBJ2-1; D gene uncertain. V shed 0 bases and J shed 8 bases, with 5 bases lying between them. CDR3 length: 12 amino acids. Here the CDR3 DNA reads TGTGCCAGCAGTTTAGCTGGGGATGAGCAGTTCTTC. Amino acids: CASSLAGDEQFF.

V is TRBV4-3 and J is TRBJ2-1; 10 positions match TRBD2. This CDR3 has 18 residues. Germline V gene lookup returns CDR1 LGHNA and CDR2 YSLEER. The junction had 7 bases not matched to a gene; V was cut back by 0 bases and J by 2 bases. For the CDR3, the DNA is TGCGCCAGCAGCCAAGATGCAAGCGGGAGGGCCCCCTACAATGAGCAGTTCTTC. Its translation is CASSQDASGRAPYNEQFF.

This clonotype was counted many times. This rearrangement joins TRBV9 to TRBJ2-1; D is unresolved. Germline lookup yields CDR1 SGDLS and CDR2 YYNGEE. This CDR3 spans 14 amino acids. V was shortened by 6 bases and J by 3 bases, with 13 bases between the two germline ends. CDR3 residues: CASIKGRFYNEQFF. The CDR3 coding sequence is TGTGCCAGCATCAAAGGCAGATTCTACAATGAGCAGTTCTTC.

V and J are TRBV29-1 and TRBJ2-5, with D possibly matching TRBD2 (7 bases). Germline-derived CDR1 and CDR2 are SQVTM and ANQGSEA. CDR3 size: 12 residues. Trimming took off 6 bases at V and 5 bases at J, with 13 bases between the two ends. CDR3 in DNA: TGCAGCGTGGTACGGGGGGCCGAGACCCAGTACTTC. Protein sequence: CSVVRGAETQYF.

The rearrangement uses TRBV24-1 and TRBJ2-1, with 8 bases matching TRBD2. V was pared by 3 bases and J by 4 bases, with 4 bases of the junction left unmatched. CDR1 and CDR2 from the germline V gene are KGHDR and SFDVKD. There are 15 residues in the CDR3. The CDR3 nucleotides are TGTGCCACCAGTGATAGGGGACTAGTTTACAATGAGCAGTTCTTC. It is translated as CATSDRGLVYNEQFF.

The genes are TRBV20-1 and TRBJ2-3; D call uncertain. The CDR3 contains 11 residues. Trimming cost V 6 bases and J 5 bases, with 9 bases left between them. The germline CDR1 and CDR2 sequences are DFQATT and SNEGSKA (reference sequence). The DNA for the CDR3 is TGCAGTGCGACGTATTTAGATACGCAGTATTTT. It codes for CSATYLDTQYF.

This chain links TRBV18 with TRBJ1-1; possibly TRBD1 for D (5 bases). Trimming removed 1 base from V and 3 bases from J, with 9 bases in between. This CDR3 comprises 14 residues. The V gene's germline CDR1 is KGHSH and CDR2 LQKENI. The CDR3 DNA follows: TGTGCCAGCTCACCACAAAGACAGTACACTGAAGCTTTCTTT. Translated: CASSPQRQYTEAFF.

This clonotype was detected only once. This sequence joins TRBV18 and TRBJ2-1; 9 nucleotides match TRBD1. Germline lookup yields CDR1 KGHSH and CDR2 LQKENI. The CDR3 spans 16 residues. Germline trimming cut 5 bases from V and 9 bases from J; bases unmatched to any gene: 14. The CDR3 loop is CASSSFRDRVSSEQFF. The CDR3 coding sequence is TGTGCCAGCTCATCGTTCCGGGACAGGGTTTCCAGTGAGCAGTTCTTC.

Ten or more counts support this clonotype. The chain links TRBV18 to TRBJ2-7; 9 bases agree with TRBD1. CDR1 and CDR2 (germline): KGHSH, LQKENI. V gave up 3 bases and J gave up 3 bases; unmatched junction bases: 9. There are 16 residues in the CDR3. CDR3 sequence reads: CASSPGSDRGIYEQYF. The CDR3, as DNA: TGTGCCAGCTCACCGGGATCGGACAGGGGTATCTACGAGCAGTACTTC.

This rearrangement joins TRBV7-6 to TRBJ2-3; no firm D call. V lost 1 base and J 0 bases, leaving 11 bases between the germline ends. The CDR3 contains 16 residues. CDR1 and CDR2 from the germline V gene are SGHVS and FNYEAQ. The CDR3 here is CASSLDHSASTDTQYF. The CDR3 DNA is TGTGCCAGCAGCTTAGACCACAGTGCTAGCACAGATACGCAGTATTTT.

V is TRBV18 and J is TRBJ1-6, with TRBD1 matching 8 bases. This CDR3 region has 13 residues. V trimming: 3 bases; J trimming: 10 bases; junction bases outside the gene matches: 2. Germline V gene data show CDR1 as KGHSH and CDR2 as LQKENI. The CDR3 nucleotides are TGTGCCAGCTCACCGGACAGGGCGTCACCCCTCCACTTT. Its protein product is CASSPDRASPLHF. The variable domain in full, completed from reference TRBV18 and TRBJ1-6, reads NAGVMQNPRHLVRRRGQEARLRCSPMKGHSHVYWYRQLPEEGLKFMVYLQKENIIDESGMPKERFSAEFPKEGPSILRIQQVVRGDSAAYFCASSPDRASPLHFGNGTRLTVT.

J is TRBJ1-6 and V is TRBV6-1; 9 bases fit TRBD1. From germline, CDR1 is MNHNS and CDR2 SASEGT. The junction had 6 bases not matched to a gene; V was cut back by 5 bases and J by 7 bases. The CDR3 has 15 amino acids. This CDR3 is CASSNWDRANSPLHF. In nucleotides, the CDR3 is TGTGCCAGCAGTAATTGGGACAGGGCGAATTCACCCCTCCACTTT.

This clonotype was seen many times. The chain uses TRBV5-1 and TRBJ2-1; a weak D match, TRBD2 (6 bases). The CDR3 is 12 residues long. The V gene lost 1 base and the J gene lost 16 bases, with 15 bases spanning the gap. Germline-derived CDR1 and CDR2 are SGHRS and YFSETQ. Written as DNA, the CDR3 is TGCGCCAGCAGCTTGACGGGAGAGGTTGGTTTCTTC. Translated, it gives CASSLTGEVGFF. The full variable domain, rest sourced from reference TRBV5-1 and TRBJ2-1, is KAGVTQTPRYLIKTRGQQVTLSCSPISGHRSVSWYQQTPGQGLQFLFEYFSETQRNKGNFPGRFSGRQFSNSRSEMNVSTLELGDSALYLCASSLTGEVGFFGPGTRLTVL.

This clonotype has more than one count but fewer than ten. This chain uses TRBV4-2 with TRBJ1-1; 8 nucleotides align to TRBD1. After removal of 1 base from V and 2 bases from J, the junction contained 3 bases not matched to a gene. The CDR3 contains 15 residues. The germline CDR1 and CDR2 sequences are LGHNA and YNFKEQ. CDR3 region: CASSQVDRENTEAFF. For the CDR3, the DNA is TGTGCCAGCAGCCAAGTGGACAGGGAAAACACTGAAGCTTTCTTT.

The table lists this clonotype with a count of one. The chain joins TRBV9 to TRBJ2-1; 7 positions match TRBD2. V dropped 7 bases and J dropped 9; count of bases not matched to a gene: 16. Per germline, CDR1 SGDLS and CDR2 YYNGEE. There are 15 residues in the CDR3. The CDR3 DNA is TGTGCCAGCGCTAGCGGCCTAGCGTCCTTGGTTGAGCAGTTCTTC. Its translation: CASASGLASLVEQFF.

This chain connects TRBV4-2 to TRBJ1-1, with a tentative D call TRBD1 (6 bases). Germline V CDR1 and CDR2: LGHNA, YNFKEQ. The V and J ends lost 0 bases and 0 bases respectively, with 14 bases between them. The CDR3 sequence is 17 residues long. In nucleotides, the CDR3 is TGTGCCAGCAGCCAAGATAAAGGACAGAGGATGAACACTGAAGCTTTCTTT. Translated: CASSQDKGQRMNTEAFF.

This clonotype has a count of ten or more. V is TRBV12-3 or TRBV12-4 and J is TRBJ1-1; D unresolved. CDR3 length: 12 residues. Between the trimmed V and J ends, which lost 6 bases and 7 bases, there was a span of 12 bases. CDR3 protein: CASRAAQSEAFF. CDR3 bases: TGTGCCAGCAGGGCTGCTCAAAGTGAAGCTTTCTTT.

This clonotype was seen a handful of times. V is TRBV28 and J is TRBJ2-5; a possible D gene is TRBD1 (5 bases). The CDR3 extends over 14 amino acids. With 5 bases removed from V and 1 base from J, the gap between germline ends came to 11 bases. Germline lookup yields CDR1 MDHEN and CDR2 SYDVKM. The chain's CDR3 is CASSGDSPQETQYF. The CDR3 region has the DNA TGTGCCAGCAGTGGAGACAGCCCCCAAGAGACCCAGTACTTC.

The J gene is TRBJ1-1, the V gene TRBV6-1; TRBD1 is a possible D gene (6 bases). In germline, CDR1 is MNHNS, CDR2 SASEGT. The V and J ends lost 0 bases and 4 bases respectively, with 21 bases between them. The CDR3 consists of 18 residues. CDR3 sequence (DNA): TGTGCCAGCAGTGAAGCGCGGTGGTTCGGGGGGCAGGGCACTGAAGCTTTCTTT. This gives the protein CASSEARWFGGQGTEAFF.

This clonotype was counted many times. V is TRBV29-1 and J is TRBJ2-2; a possible D gene is TRBD1 (5 bases). CDR1 and CDR2 from the germline V gene are SQVTM and ANQGSEA. V dropped 5 bases and J dropped 6 bases, with 16 bases sitting between them. CDR3 length: 14 residues. The CDR3 loop is CSVSAGRFSGELFF. CDR3 nucleotide sequence: TGCAGCGTTTCGGCAGGGCGTTTCTCCGGGGAGCTGTTTTTT.

This clonotype was seen a few times. The chain couples TRBV19 to TRBJ2-7, with 9 nucleotides matching TRBD2. Germline CDR1 reads LNHDA; CDR2 reads SQIVND (reference sequence). J lost 2 bases, V lost 5 bases, and 7 bases had no gene match. This CDR3 is built from 15 residues. The chain's CDR3 is CASSFRSGRTYEQYF. Written as DNA, the CDR3 is TGTGCCAGTAGTTTTCGGAGCGGGAGGACCTACGAGCAGTACTTC.

This clonotype was seen only a few times. V gene TRBV20-1 combines with J gene TRBJ2-1; D is perhaps TRBD2 (5 bases). V lost 3 bases, J lost 10 bases, and 13 bases lay in between. The CDR3 length is 12 residues. Germline V gene lookup returns CDR1 DFQATT and CDR2 SNEGSKA (reference sequence). The CDR3 reads CSASGLAREQFF. The CDR3 DNA follows: TGCAGTGCTAGTGGGCTAGCTCGCGAGCAGTTCTTC.

This clonotype was recorded at least ten times. The rearrangement joins TRBV4-3 to TRBJ1-4; no reliable D call. V was clipped by 1 base and J by 3 bases, with 9 bases between them. The length of the CDR3 is 15 residues. The V gene's germline CDR1 is LGHNA and CDR2 YSLEER. CDR3: CASSQGVYPNEKLFF. The CDR3 DNA is TGCGCCAGCAGCCAAGGAGTATATCCTAATGAAAAACTGTTTTTT.

The table lists this clonotype with a few counts. V and J are TRBV20-1 and TRBJ1-5; no clear D. Trimming shortened V by 2 bases and J by 3 bases, and 11 bases separated the two germline ends. The CDR3 totals 14 residues. Germline V gene lookup returns CDR1 DFQATT and CDR2 SNEGSKA (reference sequence). Here the CDR3 reads CSARRVVTNQPQHF. For the CDR3, the DNA is TGCAGTGCTAGAAGGGTAGTTACCAATCAGCCCCAGCATTTT.

In its sample, this clonotype was seen many times. This chain uses TRBV6-2 or TRBV6-3 with TRBJ2-7; TRBD1 might be the D (5 bases). V lost 2 bases and J lost 0, with 8 bases in between. CDR1 and CDR2 (germline): MNHEY, SVGEGT. This CDR3 has 14 amino acids. The CDR3 loop reads CASSYPDSSYEQYF. CDR3 DNA sequence: TGTGCCAGCAGTTACCCCGACAGCTCCTACGAGCAGTACTTC.

In DNA form, the CDR3 reads TGTGCCAGCAGCGGTAGAGATATGTACCAAAACATTCAGTACTTC. The encoded protein is CASSGRDMYQNIQYF. The V and J genes are TRBV7-8 and TRBJ2-4; unclear D gene. Trimming pared 5 bases from V and 5 bases from J, leaving 16 bases between. The germline V gene encodes CDR1 SGHVS and CDR2 FQNEAQ. This CDR3 is built from 15 residues.

This clonotype appeared many times. This chain connects TRBV6-5 to TRBJ2-7; possible D gene TRBD1, 6 bases. Germline CDR1 reads MNHEY; CDR2 reads SVGAGI. Trimming left V 0 bases short and J 3 bases short, with 18 bases between. This CDR3 contains 17 residues. CDR3 sequence reads: CASSYSSPGQHLYEQYF. Here the CDR3 DNA reads TGTGCCAGCAGTTACTCGAGTCCCGGACAGCACCTCTACGAGCAGTACTTC.

The rearrangement joins TRBV20-1 to TRBJ2-7, with D possibly TRBD2 on 6 matching bases. Between the trimmed V and J ends, which lost 0 bases and 1 base, there was a span of 16 bases. The CDR3 runs to 16 residues. In germline, CDR1 is DFQATT, CDR2 SNEGSKA (reference sequence). The CDR3 sequence is CSARDPRGSPSYEQYF. CDR3 nucleotide sequence: TGCAGTGCTAGAGACCCTCGGGGGTCGCCTTCCTACGAGCAGTACTTC.

J is TRBJ1-2 and V is TRBV28, with 8 bases fitting TRBD1. After removal of 5 bases from V and 13 bases from J, the junction contained 9 bases not matched to a gene. Germline V gene sequence: CDR1 MDHEN, CDR2 SYDVKM. There are 12 residues in the CDR3. The CDR3 region is CASSISDREATF. DNA of the CDR3: TGTGCCAGCAGTATCTCGGACAGGGAGGCCACCTTC.

The chain employs TRBV20-1 and TRBJ2-7; 8 nucleotides agree with TRBD1. This CDR3 contains 12 residues. The germline V gene encodes CDR1 DFQATT and CDR2 SNEGSKA (reference sequence). The ends lost 5 bases at V and 7 bases at J; junction bases unmatched: 7. In DNA, the CDR3 is TGCAGTGCTCACAGGGGGGTAGGGGAGCAGTACTTC. Encoded protein: CSAHRGVGEQYF.